These 20 T cell receptor beta chains share one sample of origin, sequenced in a study of blood T cell repertoires in COVID-19. The method was immunoSEQ multiplex PCR; TCRdb's version includes in-frame clones alone and lacks a portion of them. The sample lists more than 95,000 clones, 85% seen once, with about 7% in the top ten. What was sequenced was peripheral blood. The receptors were gathered from an elderly man with active or convalescent COVID-19.

This chain joins TRBV4-3 and TRBJ2-2; 10 nucleotides agree with TRBD1. Germline CDR1 and CDR2: LGHNA and YSLEER. The CDR3 is 16 residues long. After removal of 5 bases from V and 2 bases from J, the junction contained 5 bases not matched to a gene. The CDR3 DNA sequence: TGCGCCAGCAGCACGCAGACAGGGGGCAACACCGGGGAGCTGTTTTTT. This encodes CASSTQTGGNTGELFF.

V and J are TRBV28 and TRBJ1-5, with TRBD1 matching 7 bases. J was trimmed by 4 bases and V by 0 bases; bases with no gene match: 3. CDR3 size: 15 residues. From germline, CDR1 is MDHEN and CDR2 SYDVKM. The CDR3 region is CASSLWDRRNQPQHF. CDR3 DNA: TGTGCCAGCAGTTTATGGGACAGGAGGAATCAGCCCCAGCATTTT.

The rearrangement uses TRBV18 and TRBJ1-2; 7 nucleotides line up with TRBD1. V gave up 2 bases and J gave up 4 bases; unmatched junction bases: 7. CDR1 and CDR2 (germline): KGHSH, LQKENI. This CDR3 comprises 15 residues. The CDR3 protein is CASSPKGGEGYGYTF. CDR3 bases: TGTGCCAGCTCACCAAAAGGGGGCGAGGGCTATGGCTACACCTTC.

The chain carries TRBV4-1 and TRBJ2-2; D unclear. The CDR3 sequence is 15 residues long. Between the trimmed V and J ends, which lost 1 base and 0 bases, there was a span of 6 bases. Germline V gives CDR1 MGHRA, CDR2 YSYEKL. CDR3 nucleotide sequence: TGCGCCAGCAGCCAAGGGGCCTCGAACACCGGGGAGCTGTTTTTT. It specifies CASSQGASNTGELFF.

DNA of the CDR3: TGTGCCAGCAGCCGACCCCAGCGGGGGGGCCTTCCCACTGAGCAGTTCTTC. Residues: CASSRPQRGGLPTEQFF. The chain combines TRBV3-1 (or the pseudogene TRBV3-2) with TRBJ2-1, with 10 bases matching TRBD2. CDR1 and CDR2 from the germline V gene are LGHDT and YNNKEL (reference sequence). V lost 4 bases to trimming and J lost 9 bases; unmatched junction nucleotides: 15. There are 17 residues in the CDR3.

The CDR3 DNA follows: TGTGCCAGCAGCCTGGGACTAGAGGACACCGGGGAGCTGTTTTTT. This gives the protein CASSLGLEDTGELFF. The chain couples TRBV7-8 to TRBJ2-2; 8 bases are a match to TRBD2. The CDR3 runs 15 residues. CDR1 and CDR2 (germline): SGHVS, FQNEAQ. Trimming took 5 bases from V and 3 from J; bases not matched to a gene: 5.

This rearrangement joins TRBV25-1 to TRBJ1-2; D uncertain. CDR1 MGHDK and CDR2 SYGVNS come from the germline V gene. V gave up 6 bases and J gave up 4 bases, with 9 bases separating them. This CDR3 is built from 12 residues. The chain's CDR3 is CASRGGSYGYTF. The CDR3 DNA sequence: TGTGCCAGCAGGGGCGGGTCCTATGGCTACACCTTC.

The rearrangement links TRBV18 to TRBJ1-1; TRBD1 aligns across 7 bases. With 0 bases clipped from V and 1 base from J, the junction kept 2 bases outside the gene matches. Germline assignment: CDR1 KGHSH and CDR2 LQKENI. The CDR3 contains 15 residues. The CDR3 DNA sequence: TGTGCCAGCTCACCACCGCGGGACAGGAACACTGAAGCTTTCTTT. Translating it yields CASSPPRDRNTEAFF.

This sequence joins TRBV29-1 and TRBJ1-3; no reliable D call. This CDR3 comprises 12 residues. V was pared by 7 bases and J by 3 bases, with 10 bases between. Germline assignment: CDR1 SQVTM and CDR2 ANQGSEA. The CDR3 reads CSGRGYGNTIYF. CDR3 DNA: TGCAGCGGACGGGGTTATGGAAACACCATATATTTT. Drawing the rest from reference TRBV29-1 and TRBJ1-3, the complete variable domain is SAVISQKPSRDICQRGTSLTIQCQVDSQVTMMFWYRQQPGQSLTLIATANQGSEATYESGFVIDKFPISRPNLTFSTLTVSNMSPEDSSIYLCSGRGYGNTIYFGEGSWLTVV.

The rearrangement joins TRBV7-3 to TRBJ2-3, with D unclear. This CDR3 contains 13 residues. V shed 2 bases and J shed 5 bases, with 8 bases lying between them. CDR1 is SGHTA, CDR2 FQGTGA, per germline. Here the CDR3 reads CASSLSIGDTQYF. The CDR3 bases are TGTGCCAGCAGCTTATCTATCGGAGATACGCAGTATTTT.

This chain connects TRBV14 to TRBJ1-2; 9 bases match TRBD1. Germline V gene data show CDR1 as SGHDN and CDR2 as FVKESK. Germline trimming cut 8 bases from V and 5 bases from J; bases unmatched to any gene: 9. The CDR3 is made up of 14 amino acids. The CDR3 spells CASSRVQGAYGYTF. The CDR3 coding sequence is TGTGCCAGCTCAAGGGTACAGGGGGCTTATGGCTACACCTTC.

The V call is TRBV3-1 (or the pseudogene TRBV3-2), the J call TRBJ2-7, with TRBD2 matching 8 bases. The CDR3 is 17 amino acids. The V gene end was trimmed by 2 bases and the J gene end by 5 bases; junction bases not matched to a gene: 14. CDR1 is LGHDT and CDR2 is YNNKEL in the germline V gene (reference sequence). The CDR3: CASSQRVPAGVWNEQYF. CDR3 in DNA: TGTGCCAGCAGCCAAAGAGTTCCAGCGGGAGTTTGGAACGAGCAGTACTTC.

Concerning this clone itself: The same CDR3 can be traced to other DNA sequences in this sample. The rearrangement joins TRBV19 to TRBJ2-3, with 10 bases matching TRBD2. The CDR3 extends over 16 amino acids. The V gene's germline CDR1 is LNHDA and CDR2 SQIVND (reference sequence). J was trimmed by 1 base and V by 3 bases; bases with no gene match: 4. The CDR3 sequence is CASSIGLAGGTDTQYF. The CDR3 coding sequence is TGTGCCAGTAGTATTGGCCTAGCGGGGGGCACAGATACGCAGTATTTT.

The chain has TRBV20-1 and TRBJ2-7, with no clear D. Trimming took off 8 bases at V and 1 base at J, with 6 bases between the two ends. The CDR3 is 10 amino acids. CDR1 DFQATT and CDR2 SNEGSKA come from the germline V gene (reference sequence). DNA for the CDR3: TGCAGTCCTGCGTCCTACGAGCAGTACTTC. Its protein product is CSPASYEQYF.

The chain is built from TRBV6-2 or TRBV6-3 and TRBJ1-3; TRBD1 matches 11 bases. This CDR3 region has 18 residues. V lost 4 bases to trimming and J lost 7 bases; unmatched junction nucleotides: 15. Germline CDR1 MNHEY, CDR2 SVGEGT. The chain's CDR3 is CASSFLISPGQGGNTIYF. CDR3 bases: TGTGCCAGCAGTTTTCTCATATCTCCGGGACAGGGGGGGAACACCATATATTTT.

The rearrangement joins TRBV18 to TRBJ1-2, with 12 positions matching TRBD1. V was clipped by 3 bases and J by 4 bases; unmatched bases: 12. CDR3 length: 18 amino acids. Germline CDR1 KGHSH, CDR2 LQKENI. The CDR3 DNA reads TGTGCCAGCTCACCGAATGCCGGGACAGGGGGCTCGGGCTATGGCTACACCTTC. Amino acids: CASSPNAGTGGSGYGYTF. The whole variable domain, remainder taken from reference TRBV18 and TRBJ1-2, is NAGVMQNPRHLVRRRGQEARLRCSPMKGHSHVYWYRQLPEEGLKFMVYLQKENIIDESGMPKERFSAEFPKEGPSILRIQQVVRGDSAAYFCASSPNAGTGGSGYGYTFGSGTRLTVV.

The chain has TRBV7-3 and TRBJ2-6; D is unresolved. Germline V gene sequence: CDR1 SGHTA, CDR2 FQGTGA. The CDR3 spans 13 residues. With 3 bases removed from V and 2 bases from J, the gap between germline ends came to 2 bases. The CDR3 bases are TGTGCCAGCAGCTTCGCTGGGGCCAACGTCCTGACTTTC. As protein: CASSFAGANVLTF. The whole variable domain, remainder taken from reference TRBV7-3 and TRBJ2-6, is GAGVSQTPSNKVTEKGKYVELRCDPISGHTALYWYRQSLGQGPEFLIYFQGTGAADDSGLPNDRFFAVRPEGSVSTLKIQRTERGDSAVYLCASSFAGANVLTFGAGSRLTVL.

This clone was seen more than once but under ten times. V and J are TRBV12-3 or TRBV12-4 and TRBJ1-1, with unresolved D. The CDR3 runs to 11 residues. Trimming removed 5 bases from V and 5 bases from J, with 6 bases in between. CDR3 in amino acids: CASSRGTEAFF. CDR3 bases: TGTGCCAGCAGTCGCGGAACTGAAGCTTTCTTT.

The V and J genes are TRBV6-5 and TRBJ2-7, with a tentative D call TRBD1 (6 bases). V dropped 5 bases and J dropped 7 bases, with 18 bases sitting between them. The CDR3 is made up of 14 amino acids. Germline CDR1 and CDR2: MNHEY and SVGAGI. The CDR3, as DNA: TGTGCCAGCAGTCTGACAGGCCAAAGGGAGGAGCAGTACTTC. It codes for CASSLTGQREEQYF.

J is TRBJ1-4 and V is TRBV28; the D is unclear. Germline V gene sequence: CDR1 MDHEN, CDR2 SYDVKM. V lost 5 bases to trimming and J lost 11 bases, with 6 bases between them. The CDR3 is made up of 10 amino acids. The CDR3 here is CASSSGKLFF. DNA for the CDR3: TGTGCCAGCAGTAGCGGGAAACTGTTTTTT. The full variable domain, with the rest looked up from reference TRBV28 and TRBJ1-4, is DVKVTQSSRYLVKRTGEKVFLECVQDMDHENMFWYRQDPGLGLRLIYFSYDVKMKEKGDIPEGYSVSREKKERFSLILESASTNQTSMYLCASSSGKLFFGSGTQLSVL.